What follows are 29 T cell receptor beta chains derived from one specimen sequenced in a study of blood T cell repertoires in COVID-19. Sequenced by immunoSEQ multiplex PCR; TCRdb stores in-frame clones only, minus some. The sample shows some 47,000 clones, about 84% of them seen only once. Specimen: peripheral blood. The receptors originated from a woman aged 55 to 70 with acute or convalescent COVID-19.

The chain employs TRBV7-3 and TRBJ2-5, with 7 nucleotides matching TRBD1. V was pared by 5 bases and J by 3 bases, with 3 bases of the junction left unmatched. In germline, CDR1 is SGHTA, CDR2 FQGTGA. This CDR3 spans 13 amino acids. CDR3 DNA sequence: TGTGCCAGCAGCCTCAGGGGGAAAGAGACCCAGTACTTC. It encodes CASSLRGKETQYF. The entire variable domain, with the rest obtained from reference TRBV7-3 and TRBJ2-5, is as follows: GAGVSQTPSNKVTEKGKYVELRCDPISGHTALYWYRQSLGQGPEFLIYFQGTGAADDSGLPNDRFFAVRPEGSVSTLKIQRTERGDSAVYLCASSLRGKETQYFGPGTRLLVL.

On this clone itself: Other nucleotide sequences from this sample produce the same CDR3. The chain joins TRBV18 to TRBJ1-5; 9 bases are shared with TRBD1. Germline trimming cut 3 bases from V and 6 bases from J; bases unmatched to any gene: 9. There are 16 residues in the CDR3. Germline lookup yields CDR1 KGHSH and CDR2 LQKENI. CDR3: CASSPGTGPSGQPQHF. The CDR3 coding sequence is TGTGCCAGCTCACCTGGGACAGGGCCTAGCGGTCAGCCCCAGCATTTT.

The rearrangement joins TRBV3-1 (or the pseudogene TRBV3-2) to TRBJ1-3; perhaps TRBD1 as D (5 bases). CDR1 is LGHDT and CDR2 is YNNKEL in the germline V gene (reference sequence). V lost 1 base and J lost 0, with 13 bases in between. CDR3 size: 17 residues. The CDR3 loop is CASSQVSQGISGNTIYF. The CDR3 region has the DNA TGTGCCAGCAGCCAAGTTAGTCAGGGTATCTCTGGAAACACCATATATTTT.

The gene calls are TRBV4-1 and TRBJ2-1; 7 bases agree with TRBD2. The CDR3 runs 18 residues. V lost 4 bases, J lost 2 bases, and 14 bases stayed unmatched. CDR1 MGHRA and CDR2 YSYEKL come from the germline V gene. The CDR3 protein is CASSLVWGKREAYNEQFF. The CDR3 coding sequence is TGCGCCAGCAGCCTCGTGTGGGGCAAGCGGGAAGCCTACAATGAGCAGTTCTTC.

V and J are TRBV4-2 and TRBJ2-2, with a possible D match to TRBD1 (7 bases). The V end lost 11 bases, the J end lost 1 base, and 14 bases lay between the germline ends. The CDR3 consists of 14 residues. Per germline, CDR1 LGHNA and CDR2 YNFKEQ. The CDR3 is CAAGGQMNTGELFF. Written as DNA, the CDR3 is TGTGCCGCAGGGGGGCAGATGAACACCGGGGAGCTGTTTTTT.

The V call is TRBV4-2, the J call TRBJ1-6; TRBD1 might be the D (6 bases). CDR3 length equals 16 residues. V dropped 1 base and J dropped 6 bases, with 13 bases sitting between them. CDR1 is LGHNA and CDR2 is YNFKEQ in the germline V gene. CDR3 nucleotide sequence: TGTGCCAGCAGCCAAGCCGGGACATCGGGTAATTCACCCCTCCACTTT. Protein product: CASSQAGTSGNSPLHF.

J is TRBJ2-1 and V is TRBV13; a possible D gene is TRBD2 (5 bases). Germline loops: CDR1 PRHDT, CDR2 FYEKMQ (reference sequence). V was trimmed by 5 bases and J by 3 bases, leaving 17 bases between them. CDR3 size: 16 residues. The CDR3 loop is CASSRSSGVGYNEQFF. DNA of the CDR3: TGTGCCAGCAGCCGTTCGTCCGGGGTTGGCTACAATGAGCAGTTCTTC.

This chain joins TRBV7-2 and TRBJ2-3, with 16 bases identical to TRBD2. V dropped 6 bases and J dropped 4; count of bases not matched to a gene: 7. Per the germline V gene, CDR1 is SGHTA and CDR2 is FQGNSA. The length of the CDR3 is 17 residues. This CDR3 is CASSFGGLAGGSDTQYF. CDR3 in DNA: TGTGCCAGCAGTTTCGGGGGACTAGCGGGAGGGTCAGATACGCAGTATTTT. Full variable domain (missing parts from reference TRBV7-2 and TRBJ2-3): GAGVSQSPSNKVTEKGKDVELRCDPISGHTALYWYRQSLGQGLEFLIYFQGNSAPDKSGLPSDRFSAERTGGSVSTLTIQRTQQEDSAVYLCASSFGGLAGGSDTQYFGPGTRLTVL.

This chain connects TRBV5-1 to TRBJ1-3; D is undetermined. This CDR3 has 15 amino acids. Trimming took off 0 bases at V and 8 bases at J, with 15 bases between the two ends. Germline CDR1 SGHRS, CDR2 YFSETQ. As DNA, the CDR3 is TGCGCCAGCAGCTTGGACGGGAACCCGGTTGACACCATATATTTT. As protein: CASSLDGNPVDTIYF.

The chain combines TRBV7-9 with TRBJ2-3, with 7 bases identical to TRBD1. CDR1 and CDR2 (germline): SEHNR, FQNEAQ (reference sequence). CDR3 size: 14 residues. V lost 5 bases, J lost 0 bases, and 2 bases stayed unmatched. The CDR3 here is CASSVQGSTDTQYF. CDR3 DNA sequence: TGTGCCAGCAGCGTACAGGGGAGCACAGATACGCAGTATTTT.

This chain uses TRBV2 with TRBJ1-2, with 7 bases matching TRBD1. The V gene's germline CDR1 is SNHLY and CDR2 FYNNEI. The CDR3 runs 14 residues. V was pared by 6 bases and J by 2 bases, with 6 bases of the junction left unmatched. CDR3: CASSQGVENYGYTF. CDR3 DNA sequence: TGTGCCAGCAGCCAGGGGGTGGAAAACTATGGCTACACCTTC.

The rearrangement links TRBV23-1 to TRBJ2-3; D is possibly TRBD2 (6 bases). TRBV23-1 is given ORF status, its function remaining uncertain. The V gene lost 5 bases and the J gene lost 2 bases, with 17 bases spanning the gap. The CDR3 extends over 16 amino acids. The CDR3 here is CASSRRGLANTDTQYF. In nucleotides, the CDR3 is TGCGCCAGCAGTAGGCGGGGCCTAGCGAACACAGATACGCAGTATTTT.

The rearrangement uses TRBV3-1 (or the pseudogene TRBV3-2) and TRBJ1-4, with TRBD1 identical over 7 bases. J lost 4 bases, V lost 4 bases, and 3 bases had no gene match. This CDR3 contains 14 residues. The germline V gene encodes CDR1 LGHDT and CDR2 YNNKEL (reference sequence). The CDR3 sequence is CASSRRQGNEKLFF. The CDR3 DNA reads as TGTGCCAGCAGCCGTCGACAGGGTAATGAAAAACTGTTTTTT.

The chain links TRBV27 to TRBJ1-1; 8 bases line up with TRBD1. Trimming cost V 6 bases and J 2 bases; bases outside gene matches: 8. The CDR3 totals 15 residues. Germline CDR1 is MNHEY and CDR2 is SMNVEV (reference sequence). The CDR3 DNA reads as TGTGCCAGCAGACCGAGAGACAGGGGAAACACTGAAGCTTTCTTT. It specifies CASRPRDRGNTEAFF.

CDR3 amino acids: CASSDSIGQGPPSPYGYTF. The CDR3 bases are TGTGCCAGCAGTGACAGCATTGGCCAGGGGCCTCCGAGCCCATATGGCTACACCTTC. The rearrangement joins TRBV28 to TRBJ1-2; possible D gene TRBD1, 6 bases. CDR3 length: 19 residues. The ends were cut back, 5 bases at V and 5 bases at J, with 30 bases in the middle. Germline lookup yields CDR1 MDHEN and CDR2 SYDVKM.

The rearrangement uses TRBV11-2 and TRBJ2-7; perhaps TRBD1 as D (6 bases). CDR3 length: 15 amino acids. V lost 2 bases and J 3 bases, leaving 14 bases between the germline ends. CDR1 and CDR2 from the germline V gene are SGHAT and FQNNGV. The DNA for the CDR3 is TGTGCCAGCAGCTTACCGGCAGGGGATTTCTACGAGCAGTACTTC. Protein: CASSLPAGDFYEQYF.

The chain has TRBV5-1 and TRBJ2-3; 11 bases agree with TRBD2. The CDR3 is 18 amino acids. V trimming: 4 bases; J trimming: 2 bases; junction bases outside the gene matches: 12. Germline values: CDR1 SGHRS, CDR2 YFSETQ. The CDR3 sequence: CASSAIAGGPPPTDTQYF. CDR3 sequence (DNA): TGCGCCAGCAGCGCCATAGCGGGGGGGCCCCCCCCCACAGATACGCAGTATTTT.

V usage is TRBV5-1 and J usage is TRBJ1-4; D uncertain. CDR1 SGHRS and CDR2 YFSETQ come from the germline V gene. V was clipped by 4 bases and J by 0 bases, with 10 bases between them. The CDR3 loop spans 15 amino acids. The chain's CDR3 is CASSPSQSTNEKLFF. The CDR3 region has the DNA TGCGCCAGCAGCCCTTCCCAGTCAACTAATGAAAAACTGTTTTTT.

The chain combines TRBV7-8 with TRBJ1-5; D is possibly TRBD1 (6 bases). CDR1 SGHVS and CDR2 FQNEAQ come from the germline V gene. CDR3 length: 16 amino acids. V was shortened by 4 bases and J by 4 bases, with 17 bases between the two germline ends. The CDR3 DNA sequence: TGTGCCAGCAGCTCCTTTAAGGGAGGGGGGAATCAGCCCCAGCATTTT. Its protein is CASSSFKGGGNQPQHF.

This chain's CDR3 is CASSGDIYNEQFF. CDR3 bases: TGTGCCAGCAGTGGGGACATTTACAATGAGCAGTTCTTC. V is TRBV5-5 and J is TRBJ2-1; perhaps TRBD1 as D (6 bases). The CDR3 extends over 13 amino acids. The germline gives CDR1 SGHKS, CDR2 YYEKEE (reference sequence). Trimming took 5 bases from V and 4 from J, leaving 10 bases between them.

The chain joins TRBV30 to TRBJ1-4; unclear D gene. The CDR3 contains 15 residues. The V and J ends lost 1 base and 7 bases respectively, with 16 bases between them. Germline-derived CDR1 and CDR2 are GTSNPN and SVGIG (reference sequence). CDR3 nucleotides: TGTGCCTGGAGTGAGGGCGGGAGTATGAGTGAAAAACTGTTTTTT. This translates into CAWSEGGSMSEKLFF.

The CDR3 spells CAISPSQVNNWNEQYF. CDR3 in DNA: TGTGCCATCAGTCCGTCCCAGGTGAACAATTGGAACGAGCAGTACTTC. V is TRBV10-3 and J is TRBJ2-7; no clear D gene. Trimming pared 5 bases from V and 5 bases from J, leaving 22 bases between. This CDR3 is built from 16 residues. Germline V CDR1 and CDR2: ENHRY, SYGVKD.

The chain combines TRBV5-4 with TRBJ2-1; the match to TRBD2 covers 9 bases. This CDR3 comprises 15 residues. V lost 5 bases to trimming and J lost 11 bases; unmatched junction nucleotides: 14. Germline V gene lookup returns CDR1 SGHNT and CDR2 YYREEE (reference sequence). CDR3 amino acids: CASSEGGRAAGQQFF. The CDR3 DNA follows: TGTGCCAGCAGTGAGGGCGGGAGGGCCGCTGGTCAGCAGTTCTTC.

The chain recombines TRBV18 with TRBJ2-1; the D gene is possibly TRBD2 (6 bases). The CDR3 covers 15 residues. V was shortened by 6 bases and J by 7 bases, with 19 bases between the two germline ends. From germline, CDR1 is KGHSH and CDR2 LQKENI. CDR3 nucleotide sequence: TGTGCCAGCTCCGAAGGGAGGATTGACCCGAATGAGCAGTTCTTC. This translates into CASSEGRIDPNEQFF.

The DNA of the CDR3 is TGTGCCAGCAGCCGCACGCAGGGTACCGGGGAGCTGTTTTTT. Its protein is CASSRTQGTGELFF. This chain links TRBV6-5 with TRBJ2-2, with D perhaps matching TRBD1 (5 bases). Germline assignment: CDR1 MNHEY and CDR2 SVGAGI. The CDR3 consists of 14 residues. V was clipped by 6 bases and J by 5 bases, with 13 bases between them.

The chain couples TRBV6-6 to TRBJ1-6; 8 nucleotides match TRBD1. This CDR3 has 15 amino acids. Per the germline V gene, CDR1 is MNHNY and CDR2 is SVGAGI (reference sequence). The junction had 9 bases not matched to a gene; V was cut back by 6 bases and J by 8 bases. The CDR3 sequence is CASSRSGTGDSPLHF. The CDR3, as DNA: TGTGCCAGCAGCCGATCCGGGACAGGTGATTCACCCCTCCACTTT.

The gene calls are TRBV29-1 and TRBJ1-2, with no clear D. Germline V lookup: CDR1 SQVTM, CDR2 ANQGSEA. Between the trimmed V and J ends, which lost 3 bases and 3 bases, there was a span of 11 bases. The CDR3 has 13 amino acids. The CDR3 region is CSVDSGYDYGYTF. The CDR3 DNA reads as TGCAGCGTTGATTCGGGGTACGACTATGGCTACACCTTC.

In its sample, this clone was seen a few times. The chain employs TRBV23-1 and TRBJ2-1, with 10 bases aligning to TRBD1. TRBV23-1 falls under the ORF class, with uncertain function. J gave up 7 bases and V 6 bases, and 9 bases lay outside the gene matches. CDR3 length: 15 residues. The CDR3 coding sequence is TGCGCCAGCAGCCCTAGACAGGGGGCCAGTAATGAGCAGTTCTTC. Translating gives CASSPRQGASNEQFF.

The chain employs TRBV12-3 or TRBV12-4 and TRBJ1-5, with D unresolved. This CDR3 comprises 13 residues. V was pared by 3 bases and J by 4 bases, with 7 bases between. The CDR3 spells CASSFGSNQPQHF. The DNA for the CDR3 is TGTGCCAGCAGTTTCGGGAGTAATCAGCCCCAGCATTTT.